This T cell receptor (beta chain) was sequenced in a study of shared clonotypes between healthy human individuals. For the study at large: Ranging from 18 to 49 in age, donors were two women and three men.

The CDR3 covers 15 residues. V gave up 4 bases and J gave up 5 bases; unmatched junction bases: 11. Germline assignment: CDR1 SGDLS and CDR2 YYNGEE. Original processing methods: ImmunoSEQ yielded junction-only sequences lacking quality scores, so filtering differed. Sequenced by immunoSEQ multiplex PCR; TCRdb stores in-frame clones only, minus some. V and J calls and clone size come straight from that table; D and trimming were deduced from the DNA. The sample lists approximately 2,000,000 clones, just over 90% seen once, with about 1.7% in the top ten. In the naive CD8 group, cells lacked CD45RO and were positively selected for CCR7, so terminally differentiated effector memory CD45RA+ cells were left out.

The source material was naive CD8+ T cells from PBMCs. This TCR was recovered from a man younger than 35 in good health. Some clones in this sample may be carry-over from other donors' samples. V gene TRBV9 combines with J gene TRBJ1-2, with 7 bases matching TRBD1. The CDR3 sequence: CASSPSAQGDYGYTF. The CDR3 nucleotides are TGTGCCAGCAGCCCCTCCGCGCAGGGGGATTATGGCTACACCTTC.